The 3 T cell receptor beta chains below were found in one sample sequenced in a study of CD8 T cells in ankylosing spondylitis. From the 5' RACE reads, TCRdb called clonotypes with MiXCR, one entry per CDR3 protein. There are roughly 700,000 distinct CDR3 sequences in the sample; around 19% occur only once, and around 20% lies in the top ten. Findings of the study overall: In ankylosing spondylitis blood, a motif of about eight highly homologous TCR beta variants appeared characteristic.

Their antigens remain unidentified. Material for sequencing was blood, either unsorted or a sorted T cell fraction (not recorded which). Receptors were obtained from a male donor with ankylosing spondylitis.

The chain has TRBV4-1 and TRBJ2-7, with a tentative D call TRBD2 (6 bases). V lost 0 bases to trimming and J lost 10 bases, with 22 bases between them. The CDR3 consists of 16 residues. Germline V CDR1 and CDR2: MGHRA, YSYEKL. The DNA for the CDR3 is TGCGCCAGCAGCCAAGAAGGAAACCTCGCGGGGTTGGATCAGTACTTC. This codes for CASSQEGNLAGLDQYF.

This rearrangement joins TRBV29-1 to TRBJ1-3, with 8 bases lining up with TRBD1. V was clipped by 3 bases and J by 1 base; unmatched bases: 8. The CDR3 runs 16 residues. Germline CDR1 is SQVTM and CDR2 is ANQGSEA. CDR3 DNA sequence: TGCAGCGTTGACGGAGGACAGGGCCTATCTGGAAACACCATATATTTT. Translated: CSVDGGQGLSGNTIYF.

This clonotype was seen a few times. The chain is built from TRBV2 and TRBJ2-7; maybe TRBD1 (6 bases). The V end was cut by 7 bases, the J end by 7 bases, with 14 bases between. The V gene's germline CDR1 is SNHLY and CDR2 FYNNEI. The length of the CDR3 is 12 residues. CDR3 in DNA: TGTGCCAGCACAGAGTTGAGGGGGGAGCAGTACTTC. This codes for CASTELRGEQYF.